Each of the 4 T cell receptor beta chains below was sequenced from the same sample in a study of blood T cells in healthy people across ages. The authors ran a second PCR of about 6 to 12 cycles using a sample-barcoded 5' primer and a J-beta primer mix. One entry per CDR3 protein, called by TCRdb with MiXCR from the 5' RACE reads. The sample consists of approximately 780,000 distinct CDR3 sequences, roughly 25% of them appearing once. These data were also reused for a study on T cells of mothers and their children.

Sequencing input: blood. The receptor set was obtained from a boy younger than 18 in good health.

V and J are TRBV9 and TRBJ2-5; tentatively, D is TRBD2 (6 bases). From germline, CDR1 is SGDLS and CDR2 YYNGEE. V lost 0 bases and J lost 5, with 14 bases in between. The CDR3 length is 15 residues. The CDR3 reads CASSVGGEVGETQYF. CDR3 nucleotide sequence: TGTGCCAGCAGCGTAGGGGGGGAGGTCGGGGAGACCCAGTACTTC.

This clonotype was detected a few times. This sequence joins TRBV11-2 and TRBJ2-5; D unclear. The germline V gene encodes CDR1 SGHAT and CDR2 FQNNGV. V shed 5 bases and J shed 2 bases, with 12 bases lying between them. This CDR3 contains 14 residues. CDR3 in amino acids: CASSPPTSQETQYF. CDR3 coding DNA: TGTGCCAGCAGCCCCCCCACCTCACAAGAGACCCAGTACTTC.

V is TRBV5-1 and J is TRBJ2-3, with TRBD2 matching 11 bases. The CDR3 has 14 residues. Germline lookup yields CDR1 SGHRS and CDR2 YFSETQ. J lost 2 bases, V lost 6 bases, and 2 bases had no gene match. This CDR3 reads CASKTSGTTDTQYF. CDR3 coding DNA: TGCGCCAGCAAGACTAGCGGGACCACAGATACGCAGTATTTT.

The chain uses TRBV12-3 or TRBV12-4 and TRBJ2-7; D is undetermined. The CDR3 runs 12 residues. Trimming pared 0 bases from V and 6 bases from J, leaving 6 bases between. CDR3 region: CASSLAAPEQYF. The CDR3, as DNA: TGTGCCAGCAGTTTAGCAGCCCCCGAGCAGTACTTC.